Below, 21 T cell receptor beta chains from the same sample are listed, as sequenced in a study of CD8+CD57+ T cells in acquired aplastic anemia. Only patients with CD8+CD57+ cell expansion on flow cytometry were chosen for sequencing. Genomic DNA, serving as template, underwent TCR beta VDJ and CDR3 profiling. MiXCR, applied by TCRdb to the reads, yields one record per CDR3 protein. This sample has 150,000 to 200,000 distinct CDR3 sequences, with roughly 48% found just once. Sequenced: sorted CD4+, CD8+, or CD8+CD57+ T cells (not recorded which) from PBMCs. The origin of the receptors is a human donor with aplastic anemia.

The rearrangement joins TRBV7-6 to TRBJ2-6, with 8 positions matching TRBD1. The V gene's germline CDR1 is SGHVS and CDR2 FNYEAQ. The V segment lost 5 bases and the J segment 0 bases; nucleotides outside the gene matches: 12. The length of the CDR3 is 19 residues. The CDR3 region has the DNA TGTGCCAGCAGCCCGCAGACAGGGGCATCGAGCTCTGGGGCCAACGTCCTGACTTTC. The encoded protein is CASSPQTGASSSGANVLTF.

This clonotype was observed many times. The chain recombines TRBV11-2 with TRBJ2-1; 9 nucleotides agree with TRBD2. The CDR3 loop spans 17 amino acids. Germline V CDR1 and CDR2: SGHAT, FQNNGV. J was trimmed by 5 bases and V by 5 bases; bases with no gene match: 13. CDR3 DNA sequence: TGTGCCAGCAGCCAACTTCCATCAATAGCGGGGGACAATGAGCAGTTCTTC. Amino acids: CASSQLPSIAGDNEQFF.

A remark on this clonotype: A much larger clone sits a single nucleotide away, making a read error possible. This chain links TRBV5-1 with TRBJ2-2, with TRBD1 matching over 8 bases. Trimming cost V 0 bases and J 3 bases; bases outside gene matches: 4. Looked up from germline, CDR1 is SGHRS and CDR2 is YFSETQ. There are 16 residues in the CDR3. CDR3 nucleotides: TGCGCCAGCAGCTTGGCTGCGACAGGGGACACCGGGGAGCTGTTTTTT. It specifies CASSLAATGDTGELFF.

The chain combines TRBV10-3 with TRBJ2-1, with D uncertain. The CDR3 has 15 amino acids. Germline lookup yields CDR1 ENHRY and CDR2 SYGVKD. V lost 2 bases and J 2 bases, leaving 10 bases between the germline ends. CDR3 DNA: TGTGCCATCAGTGAGGCTAGGCCCCCCTACAATGAGCAGTTCTTC. Translated: CAISEARPPYNEQFF.

The chain has TRBV5-1 and TRBJ1-1; D might be TRBD1 (5 bases). Per germline, CDR1 SGHRS and CDR2 YFSETQ. Trimming took 0 bases from V and 5 from J, leaving 14 bases between them. CDR3 length: 15 residues. The CDR3 here is CASSLGGQGWTEAFF. The DNA for the CDR3 is TGCGCCAGCAGCTTGGGAGGCCAGGGATGGACTGAAGCTTTCTTT.

In nucleotides, the CDR3 is TGTGCCAGCAGCTCAGGACAGGGGCAAGATACGCAGTATTTT. It specifies CASSSGQGQDTQYF. The rearrangement joins TRBV7-6 to TRBJ2-3; 9 nucleotides line up with TRBD1. Germline lookup yields CDR1 SGHVS and CDR2 FNYEAQ. The CDR3 length is 14 residues. Trimming cost V 4 bases and J 5 bases; bases outside gene matches: 4.

Comments on this clonotype: Since a much larger clone is just one base distant, this may be a read error. The rearrangement uses TRBV5-6 and TRBJ1-1; TRBD1 aligns across 7 bases. This CDR3 has 16 residues. Germline assignment: CDR1 SGHDT and CDR2 YYEEEE. The CDR3: CTSSPDLDRPNTEAFF. CDR3 nucleotides: TGTACCAGCAGCCCCGACCTGGACAGGCCAAACACTGAAGCTTTCTTT.

This chain links TRBV3-1 with TRBJ1-3; D is ambiguous. CDR3 length: 15 residues. V was trimmed by 2 bases and J by 2 bases, leaving 10 bases between them. Germline V gene sequence: CDR1 LGHDT, CDR2 YNNKEL (reference sequence). The DNA of the CDR3 is TGTGCCAGCAGCCAATTGGGAGCGGCTGGAAACACCATATATTTT. Translated, it gives CASSQLGAAGNTIYF.

V is TRBV10-3 and J is TRBJ1-1; perhaps TRBD1 as D (5 bases). Germline lookup yields CDR1 ENHRY and CDR2 SYGVKD. V was shortened by 3 bases and J by 4 bases, with 12 bases between the two germline ends. This CDR3 region has 14 residues. The CDR3 is CAISESGAGTEAFF. CDR3 nucleotide sequence: TGTGCCATCAGTGAATCCGGGGCAGGCACTGAAGCTTTCTTT.

This clonotype was seen repeatedly, ten times or more. V and J are TRBV12-5 and TRBJ2-7; D is ambiguous. The V end was cut by 4 bases, the J end by 6 bases, with 13 bases between. From germline, CDR1 is LGHNT and CDR2 FRNRAP. The CDR3 has 13 amino acids. Here the CDR3 DNA reads TGTGCTAGTGGTTCAAGTTCTTTGCGCGAGCAGTACTTC. Protein: CASGSSSLREQYF.

Regarding this clonotype: A read error may account for a junction end that differs from germline. The genes are TRBV4-2 and TRBJ2-2; tentatively, D is TRBD1 or TRBD2 (6 bases each). The CDR3 is 17 residues long. Per the germline V gene, CDR1 is LGHNA and CDR2 is YNFKEQ. The CDR3 region has the DNA TGTGCCCGCAGCCACTTAGGGGGACTTTCGAACACCGGGGAGCTGTTTTTT. It encodes CARSHLGGLSNTGELFF.

This clonotype was detected ten times or more. The V call is TRBV5-1, the J call TRBJ1-4; D unclear. The CDR3 has 11 residues. V was shortened by 5 bases and J by 1 base, with 0 bases between the two germline ends. Germline V gene data show CDR1 as SGHRS and CDR2 as YFSETQ. The CDR3 reads CASRTNEKLFF. CDR3 DNA sequence: TGCGCCAGCAGAACTAATGAAAAACTGTTTTTT.

This sequence joins TRBV4-1 and TRBJ1-1; a weak D match, TRBD1 (5 bases). The germline V and J ends were trimmed by 1 base and 1 base, with 13 bases remaining between them. This CDR3 is built from 16 residues. Germline-derived CDR1 and CDR2 are MGHRA and YSYEKL. For the CDR3, the DNA is TGCGCCAGCAGCCAAGGGGTGGCAGGGTCGAACACTGAAGCTTTCTTT. This translates into CASSQGVAGSNTEAFF.

Worth noting for this clonotype: A much larger clone lies one base from this, so it may be a read error. This chain uses TRBV10-3 with TRBJ2-1, with 9 positions matching TRBD1. The V gene's germline CDR1 is ENHRY and CDR2 SYGVKD. The CDR3 spans 12 residues. Trimming removed 6 bases from V and 11 bases from J; junction bases left unmatched: 5. The CDR3 DNA reads TGTGCCATCAGCCCGGGACAGGGTAAGCAGTTCTTC. Translated: CAISPGQGKQFF.

The CDR3 region is CAIQGQAGDEQYF. In nucleotides, the CDR3 is TGTGCCATCCAAGGACAAGCGGGAGACGAGCAGTACTTC. This chain connects TRBV2 to TRBJ2-7; TRBD2 matches at 8 bases. The CDR3 runs to 13 residues. Germline values: CDR1 SNHLY, CDR2 FYNNEI. Trimming took 10 bases from V and 5 from J; bases not matched to a gene: 10.

This clonotype has just a few counts. The chain employs TRBV2 and TRBJ2-7; no clear D gene. Germline values: CDR1 SNHLY, CDR2 FYNNEI. V was clipped by 7 bases and J by 7 bases, with 17 bases between them. The CDR3 loop spans 13 amino acids. The CDR3 protein is CASTLGYPGEQYF. Written as DNA, the CDR3 is TGTGCCAGCACCCTTGGTTACCCGGGTGAGCAGTACTTC.

This clonotype was found a few times. The chain employs TRBV6-2 or TRBV6-3 and TRBJ2-7, with TRBD2 identical over 9 bases. The CDR3 consists of 19 residues. From germline, CDR1 is MNHEY and CDR2 SVGEGT. V lost 2 bases, J lost 3 bases, and 17 bases stayed unmatched. This chain's CDR3 is CASSYPTSGLFRGIYEQYF. CDR3 DNA sequence: TGTGCCAGCAGTTACCCGACTAGCGGCTTATTCCGGGGTATCTACGAGCAGTACTTC.

A single count supports this clonotype. CDR3 region: CSVGTGAYEQYF. CDR3 sequence (DNA): TGCAGCGTGGGGACAGGAGCCTACGAGCAGTACTTC. This rearrangement joins TRBV29-1 to TRBJ2-7, with 8 positions matching TRBD1. CDR3 size: 12 residues. The germline CDR1 and CDR2 sequences are SQVTM and ANQGSEA. V was clipped by 6 bases and J by 2 bases; unmatched bases: 3.

This clonotype was seen only a few times. This chain joins TRBV7-9 and TRBJ2-2; perhaps TRBD1 as D (5 bases). This CDR3 contains 13 residues. Germline V gene lookup returns CDR1 SEHNR and CDR2 FQNEAQ (reference sequence). Trimming took off 5 bases at V and 6 bases at J, with 10 bases between the two ends. The CDR3 here is CASSLRVSGELFF. Written as DNA, the CDR3 is TGTGCCAGCAGCCTCAGGGTGTCCGGGGAGCTGTTTTTT.

At least ten counts were recorded for this clonotype. The gene calls are TRBV5-1 and TRBJ1-1; TRBD1 matches at 10 bases. Germline V lookup: CDR1 SGHRS, CDR2 YFSETQ. The CDR3 is 15 amino acids. The V gene end was trimmed by 3 bases and the J gene end by 7 bases; junction bases not matched to a gene: 9. The CDR3 sequence is CASSWSGTGVFEAFF. The CDR3 DNA is TGCGCCAGCAGCTGGTCCGGGACAGGGGTCTTTGAAGCTTTCTTT.

This clonotype showed up just a few times. V is TRBV29-1 and J is TRBJ2-7; perhaps TRBD1 as D (5 bases). Trimming shortened V by 5 bases and J by 3 bases, and 14 bases separated the two germline ends. The CDR3 is made up of 13 amino acids. Looked up from germline, CDR1 is SQVTM and CDR2 is ANQGSEA. The CDR3 region has the DNA TGCAGCGTTTTTAAGGGGCAGAACTACGAGCAGTACTTC. It yields the protein CSVFKGQNYEQYF.